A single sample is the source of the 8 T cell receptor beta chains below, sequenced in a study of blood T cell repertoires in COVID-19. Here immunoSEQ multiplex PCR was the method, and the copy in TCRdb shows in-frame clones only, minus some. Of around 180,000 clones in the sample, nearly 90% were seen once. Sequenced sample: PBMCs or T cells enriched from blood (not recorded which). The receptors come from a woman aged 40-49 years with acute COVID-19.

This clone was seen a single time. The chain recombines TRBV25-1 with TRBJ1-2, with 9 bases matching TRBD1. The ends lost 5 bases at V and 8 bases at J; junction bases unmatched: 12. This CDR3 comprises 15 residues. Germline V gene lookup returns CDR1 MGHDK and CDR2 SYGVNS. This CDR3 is CASSITGGGGSGYTF. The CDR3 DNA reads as TGTGCCAGCAGTATAACAGGGGGCGGAGGAAGCGGCTACACCTTC.

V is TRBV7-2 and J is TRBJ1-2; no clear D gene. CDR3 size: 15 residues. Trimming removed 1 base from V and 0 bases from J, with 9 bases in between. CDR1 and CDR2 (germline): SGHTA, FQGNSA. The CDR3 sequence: CASSLDFTANYGYTF. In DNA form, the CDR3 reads TGTGCCAGCAGCTTAGACTTCACAGCTAACTATGGCTACACCTTC.

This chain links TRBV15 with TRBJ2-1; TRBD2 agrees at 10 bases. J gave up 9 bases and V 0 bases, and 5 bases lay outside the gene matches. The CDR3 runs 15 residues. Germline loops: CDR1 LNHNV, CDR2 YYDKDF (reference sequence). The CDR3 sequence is CATSRESGGAIEQFF. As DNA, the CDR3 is TGTGCCACCAGCAGAGAGAGCGGGGGGGCTATTGAGCAGTTCTTC. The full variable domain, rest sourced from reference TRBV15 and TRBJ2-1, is DAMVIQNPRYQVTQFGKPVTLSCSQTLNHNVMYWYQQKSSQAPKLLFHYYDKDFNNEADTPDNFQSRRPNTSFCFLDIRSPGLGDTAMYLCATSRESGGAIEQFFGPGTRLTVL.

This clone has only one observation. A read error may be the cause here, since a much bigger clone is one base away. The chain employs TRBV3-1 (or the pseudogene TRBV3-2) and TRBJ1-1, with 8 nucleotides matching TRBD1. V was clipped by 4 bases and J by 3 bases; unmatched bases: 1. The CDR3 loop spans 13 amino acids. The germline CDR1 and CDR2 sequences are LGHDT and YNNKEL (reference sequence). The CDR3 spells CASSPTGDTEAFF. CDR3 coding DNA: TGTGCCAGCAGCCCGACAGGGGACACTGAAGCTTTCTTT.

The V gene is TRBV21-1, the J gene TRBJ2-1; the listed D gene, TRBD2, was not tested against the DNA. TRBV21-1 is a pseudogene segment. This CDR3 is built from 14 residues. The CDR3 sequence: CASTGTSGSDEQFF. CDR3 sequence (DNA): TGTGCCAGCACCGGGACTAGCGGGAGCGATGAGCAGTTCTTC.

CDR3 in amino acids: CASPTRMSTDTQYF. The CDR3 DNA reads as TGCGCCAGCCCGACTAGAATGTCCACAGATACGCAGTATTTT. V is TRBV10-1 and J is TRBJ2-3; a weak D match, TRBD2 (6 bases). Trimming removed 8 bases at V and 2 bases at J, with 14 bases between. Germline assignment: CDR1 WNHNN and CDR2 SYGVQD (reference sequence). The CDR3 loop spans 14 amino acids.

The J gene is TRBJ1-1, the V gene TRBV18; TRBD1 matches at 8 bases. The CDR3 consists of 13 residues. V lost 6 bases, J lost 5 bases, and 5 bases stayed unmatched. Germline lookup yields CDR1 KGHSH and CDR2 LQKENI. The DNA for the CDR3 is TGTGCCAGCTCCCGGACAGGGAGAACTGAAGCTTTCTTT. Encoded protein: CASSRTGRTEAFF.

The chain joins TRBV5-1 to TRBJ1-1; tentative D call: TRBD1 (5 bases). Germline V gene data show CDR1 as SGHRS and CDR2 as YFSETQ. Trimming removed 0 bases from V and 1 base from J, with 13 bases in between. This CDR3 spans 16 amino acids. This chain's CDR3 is CASSLVTGWGNTEAFF. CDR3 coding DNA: TGCGCCAGCAGCTTGGTAACAGGTTGGGGGAACACTGAAGCTTTCTTT.